The T cell receptor (beta chain) described here comes from a study of cytomegalovirus exposure and HLA in healthy donors. Overall study: Later, an analysis reported that the 130 or so validation repertoires had used the same platform as the 500 to 800 first-cohort repertoires.

Turning to this clone: Its antigen is not known.

Measured with immunoSEQ multiplex PCR; TCRdb has only the in-frame clones, and not every one. The sample has 130,000 or so clones; roughly 89% are singletons. With 0 bases clipped from V and 2 bases from J, the junction kept 1 base outside the gene matches. This CDR3 spans 15 amino acids. Germline lookup yields CDR1 SGHKS and CDR2 YYEKEE (reference sequence). Donors were drawn from the approximately 120-subject validation cohort, separate from the approximately 680-subject first cohort. Findings and limits, study-wide: Investigators reported 150 to 200 TCR beta chains as tied to cytomegalovirus. A few of the chains that were CMV-associated were confirmed in vitro to be specific for CMV antigens.

This receptor was identified in a man aged 30-40 years in good health and CMV-seronegative. The material sequenced was PBMCs. This chain connects TRBV5-5 to TRBJ2-7; 11 bases are a match to TRBD1. The CDR3 region is CASSLEGQGAYEQYF. The DNA for the CDR3 is TGTGCCAGCAGCTTGGAGGGACAGGGGGCCTACGAGCAGTACTTC.